This T cell receptor (beta chain) was sequenced during a study of T cell repertoires in ileal Crohn's disease (dated by TCRdb to the late 2010s). Regarding the research as a whole: The median duration of disease was 6 to 10 years, and at the time of surgery about 35% of patients were active smokers. Running in parallel with the study was a multicentre cohort set up to find predictors of early endoscopic recurrence following ileocolonic resection. The TCR repertoire was analysed in about 62 patients with Crohn's disease drawn from a prospective multicentre cohort. Postoperative therapy was given to about half of the patients, with thiopurines administered to more than 10 patients and anti-TNF agents administered to 20 or so patients. A total of about 170 mucosal samples from roughly 57 patients were sequenced, collected from several sites on the surgical specimen and at postoperative endoscopy. Endoscopic postoperative recurrence was defined as a Rutgeerts score above i0. Surgery was performed for a complication in all patients, with stricturing disease in roughly 60% and penetrating disease in 39%. General conclusions and limits of the study: A significantly higher proportion of clonal expansions was observed in active smokers at surgery than in non-smokers (about 25% vs 20%, p=0.02). Compared with CD4 T cells, sorted CD8 T cells contained more high-frequency clones, which suggests that the mucosal expansions were mostly CD8. Endoscopic recurrence was found to be associated with higher high-frequency clone percentages at surgery, and recurrence was observed in all patients with clonality above 26.8% (18/57). Only a subgroup of patients, of unstated size, had mucosal CD4 and CD8 T cells sorted and sequenced.

Points on this clone: Its antigen is not yet known. There are no base qualities to consult, and no much larger clone falls within one base.

Around 460 nanograms of biopsy DNA per sample were submitted for commercial TCRB immunosequencing. A two-step, amplification bias-controlled multiplex PCR was used by Adaptive Biotechnology to amplify CDR3 regions from genomic DNA. The first PCR used primers for every V and J gene segment; the second PCR added barcodes and Illumina adapters. CDR3 libraries were sequenced using an Illumina instrument. The original pipeline was this. Analysis combined the vendor-provided pipelines with custom analysis of raw data in R/Bioconductor under R version 3.3.0. Clonality, ranging from 0 to 1, was calculated as the inverse of the normalised Shannon entropy of all productive clones. High-frequency clones were defined as the share of the repertoire occupied by the top 100 clones, with only clones passing a 95% confidence test being retained. The Simpson index measured repertoire diversity, and the Morisita-Horn index measured overlap between samples. Held by TCRdb, this immuneACCESS table contains in-frame sequences only and omits some clones. Under half of the omission traces to an unresolved V gene where checked; the cause of the rest is unknown. The V and J calls and clone size are taken from that table; D and trimming were inferred from the DNA. The table for this sample lists about 15,000 clones; over 80% of them were counted only once. Of the sample, roughly 6.2% falls within the top ten clones.

Eligible patients were adults with ileal or ileocolonic Crohn's disease who had an indication for ileocolonic resection. Before DNA extraction, whole ileal mucosal biopsies were kept frozen at -80 degrees C. A TRizol-based method was used to extract genomic DNA from the frozen whole biopsies, and the DNA was quantified with a NanoDrop 2000 spectrophotometer. The CDR3 runs 12 amino acids, cysteine and phenylalanine included. Only the CDR3 part of the read is kept: 36 bases, read in frame from the first base. According to the germline V gene, CDR1 reads SGHTA and CDR2 reads FQGTGA. Relative to germline, V is 0 bases shorter and J is 7 bases shorter, with 4 bases between their ends.

Sequencing was done on a sample of ileal tissue. This clonotype originated in an adult with Crohn's disease. The sequence is built from TRBV7-3 and TRBJ2-1, with no confident D gene call. DNA sequence: TGTGCCAGCAGCTTAACGAGGAATGAGCAGTTCTTC. It is translated as CASSLTRNEQFF.